Listed below are T cell receptor beta chains from one sample, sequenced in a study of cytomegalovirus exposure and HLA in healthy donors. Here immunoSEQ multiplex PCR was the method, and the copy in TCRdb shows in-frame clones only, minus some. This sample has about 200,000 clones, with 75% to 90% found just once. Sequencing was done on a sample of PBMCs. The receptors come from a man aged 25 to 40 in good health and CMV-seronegative. The CDR3 runs from the conserved cysteine through the conserved F or W. Fields, in order: V gene, CDR3 length, J gene, clone size, D gene, CDR3 DNA, CDR3 protein. D genes are given only for firm matches. Expanded clones get a size class; other rows say once, few or many, or leave the size out.

V gene: TRBV7-6; CDR3 length: 10; J gene: TRBJ2-1; clone size: .; D gene: .; CDR3 DNA: TGTGCCAGCAGCTTAGATGCGGCGTTCTTC; CDR3 protein: CASSLDAAFF
V gene: TRBV6-1; CDR3 length: 17; J gene: TRBJ2-5; clone size: once; D gene: .; CDR3 DNA: TGTGCCAGCAGTGAAGGACTATCCGGGACTCTGGGAGAGACCCAGTACTTC; CDR3 protein: CASSEGLSGTLGETQYF
V gene: TRBV20-1; CDR3 length: 11; J gene: TRBJ2-7; clone size: .; D gene: TRBD2; CDR3 DNA: TGCAGTGCTGGACGGGAGGGCGGGCAGTACTTC; CDR3 protein: CSAGREGGQYF
V gene: TRBV19; CDR3 length: 18; J gene: TRBJ2-3; clone size: once; D gene: TRBD1; CDR3 DNA: TGTGCCAGTAGCCTAGGGGGCCCGGGACAGGAACTCACAGATACGCAGTATTTT; CDR3 protein: CASSLGGPGQELTDTQYF
V gene: TRBV11-2; CDR3 length: 13; J gene: TRBJ2-1; clone size: once; D gene: .; CDR3 DNA: TGTGCCAGCAGCATCCGACACCACAATGAGCAGTTCTTC; CDR3 protein: CASSIRHHNEQFF
V gene: TRBV11-2; CDR3 length: 9; J gene: TRBJ2-3; clone size: .; D gene: .; CDR3 DNA: TGTGCCAGCAGCCCACCTGCGGGGTTT; CDR3 protein: CASSPPAGF
V gene: TRBV7-9; CDR3 length: 15; J gene: TRBJ1-2; clone size: .; D gene: TRBD1; CDR3 DNA: TGTGCCAGCAGCTTATACTCGACAGGGGGCTATGGCTACACCTTC; CDR3 protein: CASSLYSTGGYGYTF
V gene: TRBV4-2; CDR3 length: 16; J gene: TRBJ2-7; clone size: once; D gene: TRBD2; CDR3 DNA: TGTGCCAGCAGCCAAGTTACTAGCGGCTACTCCTACGAGCAGTACTTC; CDR3 protein: CASSQVTSGYSYEQYF
V gene: TRBV6-6; CDR3 length: 15; J gene: TRBJ1-5; clone size: .; D gene: .; CDR3 DNA: TGTGCCAGCAGTCAAAAAACAGGACCCCATCAGCCCCAGCATTTT; CDR3 protein: CASSQKTGPHQPQHF
V gene: TRBV7-2; CDR3 length: 15; J gene: TRBJ1-5; clone size: .; D gene: TRBD1; CDR3 DNA: TGTGCCAGCAGCGCCAGACAGGGGAGCAATCAGCCCCAGCATTTT; CDR3 protein: CASSARQGSNQPQHF
V gene: TRBV28; CDR3 length: 12; J gene: TRBJ2-7; clone size: once; D gene: .; CDR3 DNA: TGTGCCAGCAGTTTGAGGGTCTACGAGCAGTACTTC; CDR3 protein: CASSLRVYEQYF
V gene: TRBV5-1; CDR3 length: 14; J gene: TRBJ2-5; clone size: .; D gene: .; CDR3 DNA: TGCGCCAGCAGGTCATTAGCGGCACAAGAGACCCAGTACTTC; CDR3 protein: CASRSLAAQETQYF
V gene: TRBV28; CDR3 length: 15; J gene: TRBJ2-7; clone size: .; D gene: TRBD2; CDR3 DNA: TGTGCCAGCAGCTCCGGGGAGGGATATAATAGCGAGCAGTACTTC; CDR3 protein: CASSSGEGYNSEQYF
V gene: TRBV15; CDR3 length: 14; J gene: TRBJ2-4; clone size: once; D gene: .; CDR3 DNA: TGTGCCACCAGTGGTGCGGCCGGGTCTGGCAGTCAGTACTTC; CDR3 protein: CATSGAAGSGSQYF
V gene: TRBV11-3; CDR3 length: 18; J gene: TRBJ2-7; clone size: .; D gene: TRBD1; CDR3 DNA: TGTGCCAGCAGCTGGCAATGTATTCGGGCAGGGGGTTCCTACGAGCAGTACTTC; CDR3 protein: CASSWQCIRAGGSYEQYF
V gene: TRBV5-1; CDR3 length: 14; J gene: TRBJ2-5; clone size: .; D gene: TRBD1; CDR3 DNA: TGCGCCAGCAGCTCCGGGACAGTAAGAGAGACCCAGTACTTC; CDR3 protein: CASSSGTVRETQYF
V gene: TRBV30; CDR3 length: 12; J gene: TRBJ2-5; clone size: few; D gene: .; CDR3 DNA: TGTGCCTGGAGTCGCCCAGCTAGGACCCAGTACTTC; CDR3 protein: CAWSRPARTQYF
V gene: TRBV5-6; CDR3 length: 16; J gene: TRBJ2-5; clone size: .; D gene: TRBD2; CDR3 DNA: TGTGCCAGCAGCCCAGGGACTAGCGGGGGTCGGGAGACCCAGTACTTC; CDR3 protein: CASSPGTSGGRETQYF